The 28 T cell receptor beta chains below come from one sample, sequenced in a study of cytomegalovirus exposure and HLA in healthy donors. Produced via immunoSEQ multiplex PCR; TCRdb's table is partial and in-frame only. The sample holds 55,000 to 80,000 clones, over 85% seen once. Material for sequencing was PBMCs. Receptor source: a man between 18 and 29 years old in good health and CMV-seropositive.

This rearrangement joins TRBV10-3 to TRBJ2-1; 11 positions agree with TRBD2. Germline V gene sequence: CDR1 ENHRY, CDR2 SYGVKD. V dropped 2 bases and J dropped 0; count of bases not matched to a gene: 0. This CDR3 spans 16 amino acids. The CDR3 is CAISEGTSGSYNEQFF. DNA for the CDR3: TGTGCCATCAGTGAGGGGACTAGCGGCTCCTACAATGAGCAGTTCTTC.

The chain is built from TRBV29-1 and TRBJ2-7; 7 nucleotides match TRBD1. This CDR3 contains 14 residues. With 6 bases clipped from V and 0 bases from J, the junction kept 8 bases outside the gene matches. Germline-derived CDR1 and CDR2 are SQVTM and ANQGSEA. The CDR3 nucleotides are TGCAGCGTCGCCCGGGACAGCGGCTCCTACGAGCAGTACTTC. The encoded protein is CSVARDSGSYEQYF.

The chain carries TRBV9 and TRBJ1-3, with 7 bases aligning to TRBD1. The CDR3 runs to 17 residues. The germline CDR1 and CDR2 sequences are SGDLS and YYNGEE. V shed 1 base and J 0 bases; nucleotides not matched to a gene: 7. CDR3 sequence: CASSVTTGASSGNTIYF. As DNA, the CDR3 is TGTGCCAGCAGCGTAACAACAGGGGCTAGCTCTGGAAACACCATATATTTT.

This clone has just one count. The chain is built from TRBV6-5 and TRBJ1-1, with TRBD1 identical over 9 bases. Germline trimming cut 0 bases from V and 4 bases from J; bases unmatched to any gene: 3. The CDR3 extends over 15 amino acids. Looked up from germline, CDR1 is MNHEY and CDR2 is SVGAGI. The CDR3 region has the DNA TGTGCCAGCAGTTACTCAGGGACAGGGACCACTGAAGCTTTCTTT. Its translation: CASSYSGTGTTEAFF.

The rearrangement joins TRBV2 to TRBJ1-1; 11 nucleotides agree with TRBD1. Unmatched junction bases numbered 5, after V lost 6 bases and J lost 5 bases. The V gene's germline CDR1 is SNHLY and CDR2 FYNNEI. The CDR3 contains 14 residues. The CDR3 nucleotides read TGTGCCAGCAGGGCGGACAGGGGGCGTACTGAAGCTTTCTTT. Translated, it gives CASRADRGRTEAFF.

CDR3 bases: TGTGCCAGCTCATTGATCCGGGACAGTAACACTGAAGCTTTCTTT. Translating gives CASSLIRDSNTEAFF. V and J are TRBV18 and TRBJ1-1; 7 nucleotides line up with TRBD1. J gave up 2 bases and V 5 bases, and 8 bases lay outside the gene matches. The CDR3 totals 15 residues. Germline V gene lookup returns CDR1 KGHSH and CDR2 LQKENI.

Turning to this clone: Because the CDR3's place on the DNA is in doubt, the DNA is left out and the CDR3 is given as listed by TCRdb. The rearrangement uses TRBV9 and TRBJ1-6; the table calls TRBD1, which could not be checked here. In germline, CDR1 is SGDLS, CDR2 YYNGEE. Counting both end residues, the CDR3 totals 15 amino acids. The CDR3 here is CASSVSGQGNSPLHF.

The J gene is TRBJ2-2, the V gene TRBV10-2, with D possibly matching TRBD2 (5 bases). This CDR3 has 14 amino acids. The ends were cut back, 7 bases at V and 3 bases at J, with 12 bases in the middle. Germline lookup yields CDR1 WSHSY and CDR2 SAAADI. This CDR3 is CASKEALYTGELFF. DNA for the CDR3: TGCGCCAGCAAGGAGGCACTTTACACCGGGGAGCTGTTTTTT.

The J gene is TRBJ2-7, the V gene TRBV19; 9 bases map to TRBD1. Unmatched junction bases numbered 10, after V lost 9 bases and J lost 7 bases. The germline V gene encodes CDR1 LNHDA and CDR2 SQIVND (reference sequence). The CDR3 loop spans 13 amino acids. The CDR3 protein is CASGDREVNEQYF. In DNA form, the CDR3 reads TGTGCCAGCGGGGACAGGGAGGTCAATGAGCAGTACTTC.

The gene calls are TRBV14 and TRBJ2-1; D is perhaps TRBD2 (5 bases). CDR1 and CDR2 (germline): SGHDN, FVKESK. Trimming shortened V by 2 bases and J by 2 bases, and 16 bases separated the two germline ends. CDR3 length equals 17 residues. The CDR3 spells CASSQSLASTPYNEQFF. The CDR3 bases are TGTGCCAGCAGCCAATCCTTAGCGTCTACTCCCTACAATGAGCAGTTCTTC. The entire variable domain, with the rest obtained from reference TRBV14 and TRBJ2-1, is as follows: EAGVTQFPSHSVIEKGQTVTLRCDPISGHDNLYWYRRVMGKEIKFLLHFVKESKQDESGMPNNRFLAERTGGTYSTLKVQPAELEDSGVYFCASSQSLASTPYNEQFFGPGTRLTVL.

V and J are TRBV6-6 and TRBJ1-2; TRBD1 matches at 10 bases. The CDR3 has 13 amino acids. Germline V gene lookup returns CDR1 MNHNY and CDR2 SVGAGI (reference sequence). The V segment lost 5 bases and the J segment 7 bases; nucleotides outside the gene matches: 4. Written as DNA, the CDR3 is TGTGCCAGCAGTCGACAGGGGGCCGGTGGCTACACCTTC. It codes for CASSRQGAGGYTF.

The gene calls are TRBV29-1 and TRBJ1-1, with D possibly being TRBD1 (6 bases). Looked up from germline, CDR1 is SQVTM and CDR2 is ANQGSEA. The CDR3 extends over 15 amino acids. Trimming stripped 7 bases from V and 1 base from J, with 19 bases between. CDR3 protein: CSAGRGAAANTEAFF. CDR3 sequence (DNA): TGCAGCGCTGGGAGGGGGGCCGCCGCGAACACTGAAGCTTTCTTT. The variable domain in full, completed from reference TRBV29-1 and TRBJ1-1, reads SAVISQKPSRDICQRGTSLTIQCQVDSQVTMMFWYRQQPGQSLTLIATANQGSEATYESGFVIDKFPISRPNLTFSTLTVSNMSPEDSSIYLCSAGRGAAANTEAFFGQGTRLTVV.

The rearrangement uses TRBV6-5 and TRBJ2-7; D might be TRBD2 (6 bases). From germline, CDR1 is MNHEY and CDR2 SVGAGI. The CDR3 consists of 14 residues. Trimming pared 2 bases from V and 4 bases from J, leaving 12 bases between. The CDR3 DNA sequence: TGTGCCAGCAGTTACCTCCCGGGAGAATACGAGCAGTACTTC. This translates into CASSYLPGEYEQYF.

This clone was observed once. This chain connects TRBV25-1 to TRBJ2-3, with 9 nucleotides matching TRBD2. The CDR3 is made up of 14 amino acids. V dropped 11 bases and J dropped 7; count of bases not matched to a gene: 13. CDR1 is MGHDK and CDR2 is SYGVNS in the germline V gene. The CDR3 is CASGGAGGLNTQYF. CDR3 DNA sequence: TGTGCCTCAGGAGGGGCGGGAGGGTTAAATACGCAGTATTTT.

This chain links TRBV18 with TRBJ2-7; 8 bases agree with TRBD2. The V gene's germline CDR1 is KGHSH and CDR2 LQKENI. The CDR3 loop spans 15 amino acids. The trim removed 4 bases at V and 7 bases at J, leaving 12 bases unmatched. Here the CDR3 reads CASSQPGTSRGEQYF. The CDR3, as DNA: TGTGCCAGCTCACAACCTGGGACTAGTCGGGGTGAGCAGTACTTC.

The chain uses TRBV10-1 and TRBJ2-2; possible D gene TRBD2, 5 bases. Germline-derived CDR1 and CDR2 are WNHNN and SYGVQD (reference sequence). The CDR3 loop spans 12 amino acids. The V end was cut by 8 bases, the J end by 6 bases, with 10 bases between. The CDR3 bases are TGCGCCAGCGGGAGACTACCCGGGGAGCTGTTTTTT. Translating it yields CASGRLPGELFF.

As concerns this clone: One end of the junction fails to match germline, which may point to a read error. The chain employs TRBV7-7 and TRBJ2-2; 10 nucleotides align to TRBD2. Germline V gene data show CDR1 as SSHAT and CDR2 as FNYEAQ (reference sequence). The CDR3 loop spans 16 amino acids. The CDR3 here is CASSLIAGGHTGELFF. In nucleotides, the CDR3 is TGTGCTAGCAGCTTAATAGCGGGAGGACACACCGGGGAGCTGTTTTTT.

The chain recombines TRBV18 with TRBJ2-2; 9 nucleotides match TRBD2. V trimming: 3 bases; J trimming: 0 bases; junction bases outside the gene matches: 2. The CDR3 spans 16 residues. Germline assignment: CDR1 KGHSH and CDR2 LQKENI. The CDR3 protein is CASSPASGANTGELFF. In DNA form, the CDR3 reads TGTGCCAGCTCACCGGCTAGCGGGGCGAACACCGGGGAGCTGTTTTTT.

J is TRBJ2-5 and V is TRBV6-1; a weak D match, TRBD2 (7 bases). The length of the CDR3 is 14 residues. CDR1 is MNHNS and CDR2 is SASEGT in the germline V gene. Trimming removed 6 bases from V and 7 bases from J, with 18 bases in between. The CDR3, as DNA: TGTGCCAGCAGACACTTTATAGGGGGGGGGACCCAGTACTTC. Amino acid sequence: CASRHFIGGGTQYF.

CDR3 amino acids: CAWSQFGGTGNTIYF. The CDR3 coding sequence is TGTGCCTGGAGTCAGTTCGGGGGTACTGGAAACACCATATATTTT. The J gene is TRBJ1-3, the V gene TRBV30; possibly TRBD1 for D (5 bases). Trimming cost V 2 bases and J 2 bases, with 13 bases left between them. The CDR3 has 15 amino acids. Germline V CDR1 and CDR2: GTSNPN, SVGIG (reference sequence). Complete variable domain (other parts from reference TRBV30 and TRBJ1-3): SQTIHQWPATLVQPVGSPLSLECTVEGTSNPNLYWYRQAAGRGLQLLFYSVGIGQISSEVPQNLSASRPQDRQFILSSKKLLLSDSGFYLCAWSQFGGTGNTIYFGEGSWLTVV.

CDR3 sequence reads: CASSGTGTVEETQYF. CDR3 bases: TGCGCCAGCAGCGGAACCGGGACAGTGGAAGAGACCCAGTACTTC. The V call is TRBV5-1, the J call TRBJ2-5; 7 bases align to TRBD1. V shed 4 bases and J 3 bases; nucleotides not matched to a gene: 9. The CDR3 is 15 amino acids. The germline CDR1 and CDR2 sequences are SGHRS and YFSETQ.

This clone has just one count. CDR3 DNA: TGTGCCAGCGGACTAGCTGCAGATACGCAGTATTTT. The encoded protein is CASGLAADTQYF. This chain connects TRBV6-5 to TRBJ2-3; 8 positions agree with TRBD2. With V trimmed by 8 bases and J by 4 bases, 2 bases remained unmatched. Germline CDR1 reads MNHEY; CDR2 reads SVGAGI. The CDR3 is 12 residues long.

J is TRBJ2-2 and V is TRBV5-1, with TRBD1 matching 8 bases. The CDR3 consists of 14 residues. J lost 7 bases, V lost 2 bases, and 4 bases had no gene match. CDR1 is SGHRS, CDR2 YFSETQ, per germline. The CDR3 coding sequence is TGCGCCAGCAGCTTCGGGGGACAGGTCGGGGAGCTGTTTTTT. The encoded protein is CASSFGGQVGELFF.

The chain recombines TRBV9 with TRBJ2-1, with D maybe TRBD1 (5 bases). CDR1 SGDLS and CDR2 YYNGEE come from the germline V gene. Trimming cost V 4 bases and J 4 bases, with 15 bases left between them. The CDR3 runs 15 residues. The CDR3 nucleotides are TGTGCCAGCAGCTCCTTCCACACAGGTTACAATGAGCAGTTCTTC. It specifies CASSSFHTGYNEQFF.

The V call is TRBV29-1, the J call TRBJ2-7; 8 bases map to TRBD2. The CDR3 loop spans 15 amino acids. V trimming: 4 bases; J trimming: 1 base; junction bases outside the gene matches: 9. CDR1 is SQVTM and CDR2 is ANQGSEA in the germline V gene. CDR3 DNA sequence: TGCAGCGTTGTTCGGGGACTAGGGCTTTCCTACGAGCAGTACTTC. This sequence encodes CSVVRGLGLSYEQYF.

The chain has TRBV9 and TRBJ2-1; TRBD2 matches at 8 bases. From germline, CDR1 is SGDLS and CDR2 YYNGEE. V dropped 0 bases and J dropped 0; count of bases not matched to a gene: 2. This CDR3 has 16 residues. CDR3 in amino acids: CASSVVAGGSYNEQFF. The CDR3 DNA is TGTGCCAGCAGCGTAGTGGCGGGAGGCTCCTACAATGAGCAGTTCTTC.

The V gene is TRBV14, the J gene TRBJ1-3; D perhaps matches TRBD1 (5 bases). Germline loops: CDR1 SGHDN, CDR2 FVKESK. This CDR3 has 14 residues. V dropped 2 bases and J dropped 4 bases, with 9 bases sitting between them. The CDR3 here is CASSQSREGNTIYF. CDR3 DNA sequence: TGTGCCAGCAGCCAAAGCAGGGAAGGAAACACCATATATTTT.

The rearrangement uses TRBV6-1 and TRBJ1-3; D unresolved. The V gene lost 2 bases and the J gene lost 2 bases, with 10 bases spanning the gap. This CDR3 contains 15 residues. CDR1 MNHNS and CDR2 SASEGT come from the germline V gene. In DNA, the CDR3 is TGTGCCAGCAGTGAACGAAGTCTAACTGGAAACACCATATATTTT. Protein sequence: CASSERSLTGNTIYF.